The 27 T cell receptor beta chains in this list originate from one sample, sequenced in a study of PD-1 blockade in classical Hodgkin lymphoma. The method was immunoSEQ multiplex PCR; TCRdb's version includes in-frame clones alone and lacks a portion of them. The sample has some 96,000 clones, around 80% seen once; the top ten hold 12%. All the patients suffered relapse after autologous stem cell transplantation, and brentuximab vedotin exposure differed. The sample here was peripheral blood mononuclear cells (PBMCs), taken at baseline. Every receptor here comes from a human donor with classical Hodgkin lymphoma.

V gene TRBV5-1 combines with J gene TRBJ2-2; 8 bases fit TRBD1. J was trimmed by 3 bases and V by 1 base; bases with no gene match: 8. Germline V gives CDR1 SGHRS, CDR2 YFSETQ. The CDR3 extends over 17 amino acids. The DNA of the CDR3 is TGCGCCAGCAGCTTGAGTACCGGGACAGGTTACACCGGGGAGCTGTTTTTT. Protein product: CASSLSTGTGYTGELFF.

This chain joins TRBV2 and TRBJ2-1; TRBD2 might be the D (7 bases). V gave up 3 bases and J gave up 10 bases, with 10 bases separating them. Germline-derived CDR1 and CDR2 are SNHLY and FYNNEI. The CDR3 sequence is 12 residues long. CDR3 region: CASSEGRGEQFF. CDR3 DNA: TGTGCCAGCAGTGAGGGGAGGGGGGAGCAGTTCTTC.

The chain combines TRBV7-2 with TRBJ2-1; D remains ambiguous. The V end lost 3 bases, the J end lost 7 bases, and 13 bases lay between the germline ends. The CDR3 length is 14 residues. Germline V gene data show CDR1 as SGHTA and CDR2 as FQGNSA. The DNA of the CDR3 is TGTGCCAGCAGCTTGGTGGGTACTTTTAATGAGCAGTTCTTC. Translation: CASSLVGTFNEQFF.

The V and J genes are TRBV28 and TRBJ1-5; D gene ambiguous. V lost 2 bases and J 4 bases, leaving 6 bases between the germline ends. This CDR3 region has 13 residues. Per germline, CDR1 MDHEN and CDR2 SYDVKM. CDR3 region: CASSLGRNQPQHF. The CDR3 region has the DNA TGTGCCAGCAGTTTAGGCAGAAATCAGCCCCAGCATTTT.

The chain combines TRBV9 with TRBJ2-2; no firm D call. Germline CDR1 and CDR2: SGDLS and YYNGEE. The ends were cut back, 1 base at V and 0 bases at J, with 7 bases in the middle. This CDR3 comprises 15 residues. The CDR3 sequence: CASSVLNTNTGELFF. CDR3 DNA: TGTGCCAGCAGCGTACTAAATACGAACACCGGGGAGCTGTTTTTT.

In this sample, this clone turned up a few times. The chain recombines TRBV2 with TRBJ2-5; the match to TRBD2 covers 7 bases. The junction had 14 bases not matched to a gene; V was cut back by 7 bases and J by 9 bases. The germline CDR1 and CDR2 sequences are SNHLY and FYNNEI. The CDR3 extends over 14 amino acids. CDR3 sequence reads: CASKSGVSQGAQYF. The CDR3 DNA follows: TGTGCCAGCAAAAGCGGGGTATCCCAAGGGGCCCAGTACTTC.

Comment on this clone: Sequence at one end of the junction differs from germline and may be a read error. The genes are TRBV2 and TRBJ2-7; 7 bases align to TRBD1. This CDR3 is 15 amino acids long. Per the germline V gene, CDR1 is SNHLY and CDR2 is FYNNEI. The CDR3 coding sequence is TGTGTCAGCAGTGAGCCCCCTACGACAGGGTACGAGCAGTACTTC. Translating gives CVSSEPPTTGYEQYF.

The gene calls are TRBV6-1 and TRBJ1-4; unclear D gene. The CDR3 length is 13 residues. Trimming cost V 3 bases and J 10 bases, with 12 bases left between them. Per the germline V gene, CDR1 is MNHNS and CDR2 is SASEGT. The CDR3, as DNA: TGTGCCAGCAGTGACGGAGGGTCAGCAAAACTGTTTTTT. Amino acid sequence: CASSDGGSAKLFF.

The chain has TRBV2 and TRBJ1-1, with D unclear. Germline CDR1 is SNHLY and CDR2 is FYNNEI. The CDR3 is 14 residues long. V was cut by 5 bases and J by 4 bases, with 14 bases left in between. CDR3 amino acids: CASSLNGSVTEAFF. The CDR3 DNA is TGTGCCAGCAGTTTAAACGGGTCCGTCACTGAAGCTTTCTTT.

In nucleotides, the CDR3 is TGCAGCGTTTCAGGGTTGGCGGGAGGAGAATACGGAGGTGCCAAAAACATTCAGTACTTC. Translated, it gives CSVSGLAGGEYGGAKNIQYF. This sequence joins TRBV29-1 and TRBJ2-4; 8 bases are a match to TRBD2. The junction had 22 bases not matched to a gene; V was cut back by 5 bases and J by 1 base. The CDR3 extends over 20 amino acids. In germline, CDR1 is SQVTM, CDR2 ANQGSEA.

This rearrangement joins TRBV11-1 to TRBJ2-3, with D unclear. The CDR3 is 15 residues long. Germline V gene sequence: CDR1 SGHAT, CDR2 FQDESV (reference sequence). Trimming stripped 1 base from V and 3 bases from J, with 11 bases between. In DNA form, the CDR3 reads TGTGCCAGCAGCTTAGTAGGGCCCGGAACAGATACGCAGTATTTT. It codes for CASSLVGPGTDTQYF.

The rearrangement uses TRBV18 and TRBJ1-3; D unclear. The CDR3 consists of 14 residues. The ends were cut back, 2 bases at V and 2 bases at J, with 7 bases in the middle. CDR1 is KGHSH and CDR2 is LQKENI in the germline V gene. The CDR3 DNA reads TGTGCCAGCTCACCAGTTACAGCTGGAAACACCATATATTTT. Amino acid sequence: CASSPVTAGNTIYF.

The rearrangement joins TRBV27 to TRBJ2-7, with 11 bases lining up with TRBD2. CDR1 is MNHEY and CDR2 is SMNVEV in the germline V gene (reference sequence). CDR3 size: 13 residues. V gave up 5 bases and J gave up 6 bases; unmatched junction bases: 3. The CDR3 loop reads CASSRLAGSEQYF. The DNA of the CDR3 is TGTGCCAGCAGTAGACTAGCGGGAAGCGAGCAGTACTTC.

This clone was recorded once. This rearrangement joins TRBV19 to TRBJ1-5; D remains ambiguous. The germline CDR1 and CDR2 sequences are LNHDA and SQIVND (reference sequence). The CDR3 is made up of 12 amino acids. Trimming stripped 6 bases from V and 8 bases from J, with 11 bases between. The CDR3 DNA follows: TGTGCCAGTAGCCATGTGGATAAGCCCCAGCATTTT. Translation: CASSHVDKPQHF.

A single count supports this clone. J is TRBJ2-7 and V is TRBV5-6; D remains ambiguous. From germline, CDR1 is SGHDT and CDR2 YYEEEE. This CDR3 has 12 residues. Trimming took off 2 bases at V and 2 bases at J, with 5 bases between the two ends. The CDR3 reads CASSFATYEQYF. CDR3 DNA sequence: TGTGCCAGCAGCTTCGCGACCTACGAGCAGTACTTC.

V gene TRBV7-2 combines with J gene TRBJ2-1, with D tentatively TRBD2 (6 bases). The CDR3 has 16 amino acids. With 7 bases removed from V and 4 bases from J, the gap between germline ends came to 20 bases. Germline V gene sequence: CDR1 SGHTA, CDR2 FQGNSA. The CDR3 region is CASNNPRASAYNEQFF. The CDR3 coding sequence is TGTGCCAGCAACAACCCCCGGGCTAGCGCGTACAATGAGCAGTTCTTC. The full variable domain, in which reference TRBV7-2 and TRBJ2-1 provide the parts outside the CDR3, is GAGVSQSPSNKVTEKGKDVELRCDPISGHTALYWYRQSLGQGLEFLIYFQGNSAPDKSGLPSDRFSAERTGGSVSTLTIQRTQQEDSAVYLCASNNPRASAYNEQFFGPGTRLTVL.

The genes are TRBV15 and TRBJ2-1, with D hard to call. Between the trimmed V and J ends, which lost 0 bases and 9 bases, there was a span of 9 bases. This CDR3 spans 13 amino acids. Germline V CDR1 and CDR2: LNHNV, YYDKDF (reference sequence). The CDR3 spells CATSRDPQSEQFF. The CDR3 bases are TGTGCCACCAGCAGAGACCCTCAAAGTGAGCAGTTCTTC.

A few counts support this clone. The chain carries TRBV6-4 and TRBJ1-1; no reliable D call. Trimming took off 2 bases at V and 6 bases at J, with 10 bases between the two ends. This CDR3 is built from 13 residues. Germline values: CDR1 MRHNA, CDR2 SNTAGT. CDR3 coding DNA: TGTGCCAGCAGTGACGAGGTTGGGTCTGAAGCTTTCTTT. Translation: CASSDEVGSEAFF.

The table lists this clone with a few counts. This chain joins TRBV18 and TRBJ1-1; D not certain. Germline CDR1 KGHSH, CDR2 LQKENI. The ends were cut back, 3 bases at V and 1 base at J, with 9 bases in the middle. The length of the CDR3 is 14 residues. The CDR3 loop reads CASSPDIGNTEAFF. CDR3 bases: TGTGCCAGCTCACCCGACATTGGGAACACTGAAGCTTTCTTT.

The CDR3 is CASSRPGTVYEQYF. Here the CDR3 DNA reads TGTGCCAGCAGCCGTCCCGGGACAGTTTACGAGCAGTACTTC. The chain couples TRBV7-9 to TRBJ2-7; 7 bases fit TRBD1. V lost 5 bases, J lost 4 bases, and 8 bases stayed unmatched. CDR1 is SEHNR and CDR2 is FQNEAQ in the germline V gene (reference sequence). This CDR3 spans 14 amino acids.

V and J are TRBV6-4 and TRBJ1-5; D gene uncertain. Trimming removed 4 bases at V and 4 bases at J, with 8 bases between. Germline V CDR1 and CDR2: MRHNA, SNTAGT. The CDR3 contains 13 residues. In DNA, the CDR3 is TGTGCCAGCAGTGCGACGAGGAATCAGCCCCAGCATTTT. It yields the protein CASSATRNQPQHF.

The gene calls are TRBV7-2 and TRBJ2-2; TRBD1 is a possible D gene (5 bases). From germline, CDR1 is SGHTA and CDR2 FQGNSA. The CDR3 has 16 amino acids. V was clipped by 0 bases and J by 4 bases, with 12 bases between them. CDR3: CASSLAGAASTGELFF. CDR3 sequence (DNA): TGTGCCAGCAGCTTAGCTGGGGCGGCCTCCACCGGGGAGCTGTTTTTT.

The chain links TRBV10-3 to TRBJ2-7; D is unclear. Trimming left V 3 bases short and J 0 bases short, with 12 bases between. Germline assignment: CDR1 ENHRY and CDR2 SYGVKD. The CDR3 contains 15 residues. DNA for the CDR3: TGTGCCATCAGTGATCAGACATCGAGCTCCTACGAGCAGTACTTC. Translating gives CAISDQTSSSYEQYF.

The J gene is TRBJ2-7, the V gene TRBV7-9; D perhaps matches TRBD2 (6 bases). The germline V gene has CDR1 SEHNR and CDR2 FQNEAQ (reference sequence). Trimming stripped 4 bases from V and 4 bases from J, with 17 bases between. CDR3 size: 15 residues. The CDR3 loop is CASSSRLFSGYEQYF. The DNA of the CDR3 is TGTGCCAGCAGCTCCCGACTGTTTAGCGGATACGAGCAGTACTTC.

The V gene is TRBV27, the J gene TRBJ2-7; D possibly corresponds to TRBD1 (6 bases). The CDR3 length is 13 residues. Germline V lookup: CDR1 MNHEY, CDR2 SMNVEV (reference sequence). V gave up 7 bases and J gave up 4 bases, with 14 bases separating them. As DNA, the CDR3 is TGTGCCAGCATGAACAGGGAACCTTACGAGCAGTACTTC. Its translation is CASMNREPYEQYF.

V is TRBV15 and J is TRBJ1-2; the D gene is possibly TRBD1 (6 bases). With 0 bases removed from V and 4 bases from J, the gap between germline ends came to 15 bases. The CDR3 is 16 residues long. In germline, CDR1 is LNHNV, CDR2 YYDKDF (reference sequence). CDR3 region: CATSRDRGQNTYGYTF. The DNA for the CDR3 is TGTGCCACCAGCAGAGATCGAGGACAGAACACCTATGGCTACACCTTC.

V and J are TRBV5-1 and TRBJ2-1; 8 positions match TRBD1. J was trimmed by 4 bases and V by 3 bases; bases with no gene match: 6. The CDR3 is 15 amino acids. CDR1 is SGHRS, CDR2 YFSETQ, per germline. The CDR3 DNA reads TGCGCCAGCAGCTCACCAGGGGGCGCTTACAATGAGCAGTTCTTC. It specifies CASSSPGGAYNEQFF.